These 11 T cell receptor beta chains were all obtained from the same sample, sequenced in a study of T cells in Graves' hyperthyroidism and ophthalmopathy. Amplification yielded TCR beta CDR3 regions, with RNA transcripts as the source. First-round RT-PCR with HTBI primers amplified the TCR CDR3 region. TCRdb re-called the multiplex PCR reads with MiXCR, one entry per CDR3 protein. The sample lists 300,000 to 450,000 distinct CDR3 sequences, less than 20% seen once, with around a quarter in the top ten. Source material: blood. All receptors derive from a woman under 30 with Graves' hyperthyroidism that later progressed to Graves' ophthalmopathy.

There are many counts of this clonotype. The CDR3 nucleotides read TGTGCCAGCAGCCAAGGAGCGGGAACCTACGAGCAGTACTTC. It is translated as CASSQGAGTYEQYF. The V call is TRBV3-1, the J call TRBJ2-7, with 7 bases that match TRBD2. The V gene's germline CDR1 is LGHDT and CDR2 YNNKEL (reference sequence). V lost 1 base, J lost 2 bases, and 2 bases stayed unmatched. This CDR3 is 14 amino acids long.

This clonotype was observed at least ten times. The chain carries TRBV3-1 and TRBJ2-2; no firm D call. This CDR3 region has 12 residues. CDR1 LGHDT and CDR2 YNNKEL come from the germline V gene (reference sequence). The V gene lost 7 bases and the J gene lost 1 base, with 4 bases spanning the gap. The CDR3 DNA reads TGTGCCAGCACGCAGAACACCGGGGAGCTGTTTTTT. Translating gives CASTQNTGELFF.

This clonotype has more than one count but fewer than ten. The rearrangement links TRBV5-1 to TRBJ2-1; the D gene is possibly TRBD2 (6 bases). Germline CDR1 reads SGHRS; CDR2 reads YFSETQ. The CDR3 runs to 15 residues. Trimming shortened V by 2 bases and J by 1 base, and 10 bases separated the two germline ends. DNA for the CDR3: TGCGCCAGCAGCTTAGTACTAGCATCCTACAATGAGCAGTTCTTC. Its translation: CASSLVLASYNEQFF.

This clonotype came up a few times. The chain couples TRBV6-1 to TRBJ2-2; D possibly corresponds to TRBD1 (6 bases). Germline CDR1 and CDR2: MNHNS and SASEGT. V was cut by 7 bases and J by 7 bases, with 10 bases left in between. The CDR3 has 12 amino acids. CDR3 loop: CASKGVVGELFF. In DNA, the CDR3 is TGTGCCAGCAAGGGGGTGGTCGGGGAGCTGTTTTTT.

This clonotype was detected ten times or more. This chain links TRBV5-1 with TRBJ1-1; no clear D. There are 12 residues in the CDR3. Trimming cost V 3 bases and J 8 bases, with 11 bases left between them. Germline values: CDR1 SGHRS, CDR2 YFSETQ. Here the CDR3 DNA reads TGCGCCAGCAGCTCCAGAGGATCAGAAGCTTTCTTT. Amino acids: CASSSRGSEAFF.

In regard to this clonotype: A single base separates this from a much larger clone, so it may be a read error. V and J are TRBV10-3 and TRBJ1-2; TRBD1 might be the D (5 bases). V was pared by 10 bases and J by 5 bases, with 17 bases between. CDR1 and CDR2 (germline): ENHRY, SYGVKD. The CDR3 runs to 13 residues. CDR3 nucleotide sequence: TGTGCCAGTACGGGAGGGACCGTTTATGGCTACACCTTC. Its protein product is CASTGGTVYGYTF.

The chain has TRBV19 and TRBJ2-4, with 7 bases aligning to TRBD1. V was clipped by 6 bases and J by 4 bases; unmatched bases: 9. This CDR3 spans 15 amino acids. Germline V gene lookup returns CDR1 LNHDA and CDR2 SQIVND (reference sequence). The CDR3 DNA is TGTGCCAGTAGCCCCTCGGGGACAGCTAAAAACATTCAGTACTTC. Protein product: CASSPSGTAKNIQYF.

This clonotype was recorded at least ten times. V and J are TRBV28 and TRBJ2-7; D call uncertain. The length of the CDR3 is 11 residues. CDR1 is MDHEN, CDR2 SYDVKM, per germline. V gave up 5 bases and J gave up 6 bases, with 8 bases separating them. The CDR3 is CASSVRGEQYF. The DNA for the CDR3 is TGTGCCAGCAGTGTACGCGGCGAGCAGTACTTC.

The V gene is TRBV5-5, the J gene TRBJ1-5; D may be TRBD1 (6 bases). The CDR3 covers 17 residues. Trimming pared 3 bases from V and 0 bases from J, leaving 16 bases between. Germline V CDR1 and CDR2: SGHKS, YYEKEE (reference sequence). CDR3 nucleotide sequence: TGTGCCAGCAGCTCCGAGCCTTACAGGGATAGCAATCAGCCCCAGCATTTT. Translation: CASSSEPYRDSNQPQHF.

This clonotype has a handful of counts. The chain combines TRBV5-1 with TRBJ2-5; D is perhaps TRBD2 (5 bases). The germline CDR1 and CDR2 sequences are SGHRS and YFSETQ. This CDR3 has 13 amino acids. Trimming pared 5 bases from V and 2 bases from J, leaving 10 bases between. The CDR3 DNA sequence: TGCGCCAGCAGAGCTGGACTTCAAGAGACCCAGTACTTC. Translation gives CASRAGLQETQYF.

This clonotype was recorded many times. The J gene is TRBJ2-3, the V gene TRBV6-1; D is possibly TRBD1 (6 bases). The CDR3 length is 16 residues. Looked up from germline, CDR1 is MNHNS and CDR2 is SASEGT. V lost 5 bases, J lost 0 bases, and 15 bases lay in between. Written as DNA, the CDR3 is TGTGCCAGCAGTTACGCGGCAGGGGAGAGCACAGATACGCAGTATTTT. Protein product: CASSYAAGESTDTQYF.